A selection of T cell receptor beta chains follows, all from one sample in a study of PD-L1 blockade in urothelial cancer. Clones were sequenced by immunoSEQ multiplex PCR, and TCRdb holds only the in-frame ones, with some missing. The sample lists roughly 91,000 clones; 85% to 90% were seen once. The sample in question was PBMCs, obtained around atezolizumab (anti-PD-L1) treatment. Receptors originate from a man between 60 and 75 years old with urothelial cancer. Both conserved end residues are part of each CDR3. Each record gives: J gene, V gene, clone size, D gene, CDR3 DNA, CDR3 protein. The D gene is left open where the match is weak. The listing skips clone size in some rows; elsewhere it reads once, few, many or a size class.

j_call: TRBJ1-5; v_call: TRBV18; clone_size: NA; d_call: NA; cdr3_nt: TGTGCCAGCTGGACCCCCAGGGATGGTGAGCCCCAGCATTTT; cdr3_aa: CASWTPRDGEPQHF
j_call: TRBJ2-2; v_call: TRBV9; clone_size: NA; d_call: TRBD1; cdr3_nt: TGTGCCAGCAGCCCGAATACAGGGGGCGTTACCGGGGAGCTGTTTTTT; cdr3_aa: CASSPNTGGVTGELFF
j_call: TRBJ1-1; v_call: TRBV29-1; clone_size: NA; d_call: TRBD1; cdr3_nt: TGCAGCGTCGGGACAGGGGGCAACACTGAAGCTTTCTTT; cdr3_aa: CSVGTGGNTEAFF
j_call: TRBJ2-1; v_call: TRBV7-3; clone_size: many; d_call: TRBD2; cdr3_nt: TGTGCCAGCAGCCCAACCGGGACTAGCGGGAAGTACAATGAGCAGTTCTTC; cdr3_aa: CASSPTGTSGKYNEQFF
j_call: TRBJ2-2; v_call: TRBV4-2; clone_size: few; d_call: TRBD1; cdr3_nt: TGTGCCAGCAGCCACACGATCCGACAGGGAAGGAACACCGGGGAGCTGTTTTTT; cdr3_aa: CASSHTIRQGRNTGELFF
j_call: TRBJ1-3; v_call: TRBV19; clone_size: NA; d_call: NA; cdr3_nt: TGTGCCAGTAGTCCCGGGAAAGGTGGAAACACCATATATTTT; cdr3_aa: CASSPGKGGNTIYF
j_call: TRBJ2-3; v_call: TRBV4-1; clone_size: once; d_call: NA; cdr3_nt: TGCGCCAGCAGCCCCCTGAAGGGAGAAGGGCCAGATACGCAGTATTTT; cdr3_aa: CASSPLKGEGPDTQYF
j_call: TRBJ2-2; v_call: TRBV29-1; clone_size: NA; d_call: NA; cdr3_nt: TGCAGCGTTGAAATAGCAGGGAACGCGAACACCGGGGAGCTGTTTTTT; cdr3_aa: CSVEIAGNANTGELFF
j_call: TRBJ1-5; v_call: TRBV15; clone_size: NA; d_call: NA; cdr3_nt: TGTGCCACCAGCAGAGATACTTCCCGGACCAGGGCTATAAGAAATCAGCCCCAGCATTTT; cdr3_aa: CATSRDTSRTRAIRNQPQHF
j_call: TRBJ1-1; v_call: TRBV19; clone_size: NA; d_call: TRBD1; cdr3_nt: TGTGCCAGTTCTAAGGGGACAGGTGGAAGAGCTTTCTTT; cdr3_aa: CASSKGTGGRAFF
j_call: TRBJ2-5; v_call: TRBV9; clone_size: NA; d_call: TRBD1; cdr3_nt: TGTGCCAGCAGCGTAGGGGGGACAGGGGGCCCTGGAGAGACCCAGTACTTC; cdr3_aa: CASSVGGTGGPGETQYF
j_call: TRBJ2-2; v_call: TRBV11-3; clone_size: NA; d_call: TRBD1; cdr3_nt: TGTGCCAGCAGCTTAGCTAGACAGGGGGCGACCGGGGAGCTGTTTTTT; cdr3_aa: CASSLARQGATGELFF